This T cell receptor beta chain was sequenced in a study of CD8+ T cells in alopecia areata. Study context: Each of the treated patients was given oral tofacitinib, 5 to 10 mg twice daily, for moderate-to-severe alopecia areata.

This clone showed up just a few times. Antigen: not known. Treatment meaning: oral pan-JAK inhibitor, 5-10 mg twice daily. Isolation of CD4+ and CD8+ T cells from PBMCs was achieved by sorting. Losses at the gene ends were 8 bases for V and 2 bases for J; bases not matched to a gene: 2. This CDR3 is built from 12 residues. Germline V gene lookup returns CDR1 MNHNS and CDR2 SASEGT. Sequencing used cDNA as its template, made by extracting RNA and reverse transcribing it. Clones were sequenced by immunoSEQ multiplex PCR, and TCRdb holds only the in-frame ones, with some missing. The data contain around 100,000 clones, roughly three fifths of them singletons. Study findings and constraints: Scalp sequencing also captures normal skin's resident alphabeta T cells.

The chain joins TRBV6-1 to TRBJ1-1; 7 bases agree with TRBD1. The source of this sequence is a human donor with alopecia areata. The sample was CD8+ T cells sorted from blood, taken at approximately week 60, from a patient treated with tofacitinib. The DNA for the CDR3 is TGTGCCAGCTCAGGGGGTAACACTGAAGCTTTCTTT. It specifies CASSGGNTEAFF.